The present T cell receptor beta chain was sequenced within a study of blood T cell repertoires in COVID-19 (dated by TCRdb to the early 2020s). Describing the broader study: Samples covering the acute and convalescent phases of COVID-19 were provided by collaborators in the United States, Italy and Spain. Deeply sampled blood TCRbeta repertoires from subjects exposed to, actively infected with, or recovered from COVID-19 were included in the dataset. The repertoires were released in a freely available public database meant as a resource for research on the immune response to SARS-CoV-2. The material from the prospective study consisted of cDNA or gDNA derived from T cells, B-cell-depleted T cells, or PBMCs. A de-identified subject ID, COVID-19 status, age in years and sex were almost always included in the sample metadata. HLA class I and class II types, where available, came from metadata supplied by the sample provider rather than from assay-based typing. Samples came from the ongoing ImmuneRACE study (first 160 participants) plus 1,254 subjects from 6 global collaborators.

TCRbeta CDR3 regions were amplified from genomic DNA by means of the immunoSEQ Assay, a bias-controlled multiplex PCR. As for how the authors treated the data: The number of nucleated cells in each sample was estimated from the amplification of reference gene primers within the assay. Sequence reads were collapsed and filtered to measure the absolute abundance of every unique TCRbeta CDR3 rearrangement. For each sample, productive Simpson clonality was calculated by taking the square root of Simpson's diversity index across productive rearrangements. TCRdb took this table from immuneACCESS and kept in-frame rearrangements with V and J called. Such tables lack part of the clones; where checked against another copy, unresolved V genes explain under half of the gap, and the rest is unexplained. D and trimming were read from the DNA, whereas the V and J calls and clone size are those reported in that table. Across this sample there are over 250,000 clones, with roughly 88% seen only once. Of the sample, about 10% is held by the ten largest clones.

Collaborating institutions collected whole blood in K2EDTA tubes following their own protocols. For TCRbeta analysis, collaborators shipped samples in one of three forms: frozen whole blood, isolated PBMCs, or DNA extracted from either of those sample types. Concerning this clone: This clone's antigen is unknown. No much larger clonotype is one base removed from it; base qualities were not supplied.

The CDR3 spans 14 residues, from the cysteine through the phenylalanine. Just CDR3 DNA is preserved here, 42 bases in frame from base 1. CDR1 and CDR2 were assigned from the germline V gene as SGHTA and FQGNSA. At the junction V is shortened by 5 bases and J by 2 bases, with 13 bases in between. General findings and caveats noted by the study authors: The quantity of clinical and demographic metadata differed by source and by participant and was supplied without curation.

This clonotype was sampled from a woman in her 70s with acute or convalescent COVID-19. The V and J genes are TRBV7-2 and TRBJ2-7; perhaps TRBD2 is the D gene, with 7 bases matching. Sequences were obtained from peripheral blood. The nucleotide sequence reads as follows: TGTGCCAGCAGCGTCGGGGGGCCGGCCTACGAGCAGTACTTC. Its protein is CASSVGGPAYEQYF.